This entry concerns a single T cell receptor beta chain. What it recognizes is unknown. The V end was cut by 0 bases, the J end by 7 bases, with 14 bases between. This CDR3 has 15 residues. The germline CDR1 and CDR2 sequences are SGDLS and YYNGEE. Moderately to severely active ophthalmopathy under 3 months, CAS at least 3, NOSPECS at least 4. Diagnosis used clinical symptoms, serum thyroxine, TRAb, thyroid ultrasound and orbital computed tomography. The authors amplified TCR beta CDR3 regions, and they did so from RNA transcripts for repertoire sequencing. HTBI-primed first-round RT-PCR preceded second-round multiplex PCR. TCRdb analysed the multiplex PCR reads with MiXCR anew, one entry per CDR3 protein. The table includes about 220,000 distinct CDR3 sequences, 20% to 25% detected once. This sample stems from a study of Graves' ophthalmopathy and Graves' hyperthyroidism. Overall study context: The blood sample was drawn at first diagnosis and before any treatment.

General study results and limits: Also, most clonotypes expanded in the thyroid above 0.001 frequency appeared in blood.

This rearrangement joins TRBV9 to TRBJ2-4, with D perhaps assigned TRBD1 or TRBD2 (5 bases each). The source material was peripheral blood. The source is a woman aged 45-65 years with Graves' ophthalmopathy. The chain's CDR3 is CASSVDGAGLNIQYF. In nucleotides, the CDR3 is TGTGCCAGCAGCGTAGACGGGGCAGGGCTGAACATTCAGTACTTC. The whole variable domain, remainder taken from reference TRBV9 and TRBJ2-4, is DSGVTQTPKHLITATGQRVTLRCSPRSGDLSVYWYQQSLDQGLQFLIQYYNGEERAKGNILERFSAQQFPDLHSELNLSSLELGDSALYFCASSVDGAGLNIQYFGAGTRLSVL.